This is a list of T cell receptor beta chains from one sample in a study of shared clonotypes between healthy human individuals. This table comes from immunoSEQ multiplex PCR, and its TCRdb copy is limited to in-frame clones, with some not included. The table records about 580,000 clones, 95% to 98% of them present only once. Input material: naive CD8+ T cells sorted from blood. The receptors were gathered from a man aged 25 to 45 in good health. Both conserved end residues are part of each CDR3. The D gene is left open where the match is weak. The size of a clone is reported for some rows only, either as once, few or many, or as a class for expanded clones.

CDR3 length	clone size	D gene	V gene	J gene	CDR3 protein	CDR3 DNA
15	NA	TRBD1	TRBV29-1	TRBJ2-7	CSVKTGGTENYEQYF	TGCAGCGTTAAAACAGGGGGGACCGAGAACTACGAGCAGTACTTC
14	NA	TRBD1	TRBV7-7	TRBJ2-2	CASSTGQHTGELFF	TGTGCCAGCAGTACGGGACAGCACACCGGGGAGCTGTTTTTT
12	NA	NA	TRBV13	TRBJ2-7	CASSFTSYEQYF	TGTGCCAGCAGCTTTACCTCCTACGAGCAGTACTTC
15	once	NA	TRBV7-6	TRBJ2-2	CASSLDVANTGELFF	TGTGCCAGCAGCTTAGACGTTGCGAACACCGGGGAGCTGTTTTTT
13	NA	NA	TRBV27	TRBJ2-1	CASSPRSYNEQFF	TGTGCCAGCAGTCCTCGATCCTACAATGAGCAGTTCTTC
18	NA	NA	TRBV7-2	TRBJ2-5	CASSLDGPGGGTQETQYF	TGTGCCAGCAGCTTAGACGGTCCGGGGGGCGGCACTCAAGAGACCCAGTACTTC
15	NA	TRBD1	TRBV6-5	TRBJ2-3	CASSTTGGGTDTQYF	TGTGCCAGCAGTACCACAGGGGGCGGAACAGATACGCAGTATTTT
19	NA	TRBD2	TRBV4-3	TRBJ2-7	CASSQEVGPVREPTYEQYF	TGCGCCAGCAGCCAAGAGGTGGGTCCGGTGCGGGAGCCGACCTACGAGCAGTACTTC
16	NA	TRBD2	TRBV5-1	TRBJ2-1	CASSPGTSGSRDEQFF	TGCGCCAGCAGCCCCGGGACTAGCGGGAGTAGGGATGAGCAGTTCTTC
12	NA	NA	TRBV29-1	TRBJ2-5	CSVDTDSITQYF	TGCAGCGTTGATACTGATAGCATCACCCAGTACTTC
11	NA	NA	TRBV6-1	TRBJ2-7	CASISLYEQYF	TGTGCCAGCATATCCCTCTACGAGCAGTACTTC
15	once	NA	TRBV6-6	TRBJ2-1	CASSSDSHSYNEQFF	TGTGCCAGCAGTTCCGACTCACACTCCTACAATGAGCAGTTCTTC
14	once	NA	TRBV5-1	TRBJ2-3	CASSAISLPDTQYF	TGCGCCAGCAGCGCCATTTCGCTACCAGATACGCAGTATTTT
16	NA	NA	TRBV13	TRBJ2-3	CASSTRTQAGSDTQYF	TGTGCCAGCAGCACCCGGACCCAAGCAGGTTCAGATACGCAGTATTTT
14	NA	NA	TRBV21-1	TRBJ1-5	CASTFSLSNQPQHF	TGTGCCAGCACCTTTAGCCTTAGCAATCAGCCCCAGCATTTT
15	NA	TRBD1	TRBV4-1	TRBJ2-7	CASSQEGTGNYEQYF	TGCGCCAGCAGCCAAGAGGGGACAGGGAACTACGAGCAGTACTTC
13	NA	TRBD2	TRBV7-9	TRBJ2-3	CANGRESGDTQYF	TGTGCCAACGGGCGGGAGTCGGGAGATACGCAGTATTTT
13	NA	NA	TRBV27	TRBJ2-7	CASSSSRIYEQYF	TGTGCCAGCAGTTCCAGCCGGATCTACGAGCAGTACTTC
13	once	NA	TRBV6-5	TRBJ2-5	CASSYGNGETQYF	TGTGCCAGCAGTTACGGGAACGGAGAGACCCAGTACTTC
15	NA	TRBD1	TRBV10-3	TRBJ2-7	CAISEWDSPSYEQYF	TGTGCCATCAGTGAGTGGGACAGTCCATCCTACGAGCAGTACTTC
15	NA	TRBD1	TRBV9	TRBJ2-6	CASGTVTTGANVLTF	TGTGCCAGCGGGACAGTGACTACTGGGGCCAACGTCCTGACTTTC
14	once	TRBD1	TRBV9	TRBJ2-5	CASSPWDRTETQYF	TGTGCCAGCAGCCCATGGGACAGGACGGAGACCCAGTACTTC
19	NA	NA	TRBV28	TRBJ2-1	CASSLVGRTPESSYNEQFF	TGTGCCAGCAGCCTGGTGGGAAGAACCCCAGAGAGCTCCTACAATGAGCAGTTCTTC
15	NA	TRBD2	TRBV4-1	TRBJ2-3	CASSFRLAATDTQYF	TGCGCCAGCAGCTTTCGACTAGCGGCCACAGATACGCAGTATTTT
17	NA	NA	TRBV15	TRBJ2-1	CATSRSGGTSSYNEQFF	TGTGCCACCAGCAGATCAGGGGGGACTAGCTCCTACAATGAGCAGTTCTTC
15	NA	TRBD2	TRBV7-8	TRBJ2-1	CASSKGLAVHNEQFF	TGTGCCAGCAGCAAGGGACTAGCGGTCCACAATGAGCAGTTCTTC
15	NA	TRBD2	TRBV5-1	TRBJ2-7	CASSIGLAGDYEQYF	TGCGCCAGCAGCATTGGACTAGCGGGAGATTACGAGCAGTACTTC
16	NA	NA	TRBV27	TRBJ1-5	CASSVITPWGNQPQHF	TGTGCCAGCAGTGTGATTACTCCCTGGGGCAATCAGCCCCAGCATTTT
14	NA	NA	TRBV7-8	TRBJ2-5	CASSLDGTLETQYF	TGTGCCAGCAGCTTAGATGGCACCTTAGAGACCCAGTACTTC
15	NA	NA	TRBV14	TRBJ2-1	CASSQVNRDSDEQFF	TGTGCCAGCAGCCAAGTGAATAGGGATAGCGATGAGCAGTTCTTC
15	NA	NA	TRBV4-1	TRBJ1-1	CASSQVPGMNTEAFF	TGCGCCAGCAGCCAAGTTCCAGGCATGAACACTGAAGCTTTCTTT
14	NA	NA	TRBV27	TRBJ2-7	CASSLSGSHYEQYF	TGTGCCAGCAGTTTATCTGGCAGCCACTACGAGCAGTACTTC
13	NA	NA	TRBV27	TRBJ2-7	CASSFAPLYEQYF	TGTGCCAGCAGTTTTGCCCCCCTATACGAGCAGTACTTC
16	NA	TRBD2	TRBV9	TRBJ2-3	CASSPGTSGTGDTQYF	TGTGCCAGCAGTCCCGGGACTAGCGGGACCGGGGATACGCAGTATTTT
16	NA	NA	TRBV5-1	TRBJ2-7	CASRGVQGSARDEQYF	TGCGCCAGCAGGGGGGTGCAGGGGTCCGCCAGGGACGAGCAGTACTTC
14	NA	NA	TRBV29-1	TRBJ2-1	CSGQSSVHRGEQFF	TGCAGCGGCCAATCGAGTGTGCATCGTGGTGAGCAGTTCTTC
17	NA	NA	TRBV7-6	TRBJ2-3	CASSLTLGQGITDTQYF	TGTGCCAGCAGCTTAACCTTAGGGCAGGGAATCACAGATACGCAGTATTTT
15	NA	NA	TRBV7-9	TRBJ2-1	CASSLSPGAGNEQFF	TGTGCCAGCAGCTTAAGCCCAGGGGCAGGGAATGAGCAGTTCTTC
13	NA	TRBD1	TRBV19	TRBJ2-3	CASRTGNTDTQYF	TGTGCCAGTAGGACAGGGAACACAGATACGCAGTATTTT
12	once	NA	TRBV15	TRBJ2-7	CATSSSGYEQYF	TGTGCCACCAGCAGCTCGGGGTACGAGCAGTACTTC
17	NA	TRBD2	TRBV14	TRBJ2-2	CASSPRGGSPNTGELFF	TGTGCCAGCAGCCCCCGGGGCGGGAGCCCTAACACCGGGGAGCTGTTTTTT